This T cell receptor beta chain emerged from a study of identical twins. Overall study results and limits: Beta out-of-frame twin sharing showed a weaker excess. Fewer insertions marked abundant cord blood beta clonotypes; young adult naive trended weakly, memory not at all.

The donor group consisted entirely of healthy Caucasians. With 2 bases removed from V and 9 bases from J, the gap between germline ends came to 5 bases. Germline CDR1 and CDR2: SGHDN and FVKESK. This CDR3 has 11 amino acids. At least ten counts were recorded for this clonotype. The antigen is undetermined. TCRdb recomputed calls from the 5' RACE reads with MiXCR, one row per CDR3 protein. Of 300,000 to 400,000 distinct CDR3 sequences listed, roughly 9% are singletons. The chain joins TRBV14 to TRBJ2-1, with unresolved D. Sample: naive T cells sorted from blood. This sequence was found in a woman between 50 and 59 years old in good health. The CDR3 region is CASSQWGEQFF. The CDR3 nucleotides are TGTGCCAGCAGCCAATGGGGTGAGCAGTTCTTC.